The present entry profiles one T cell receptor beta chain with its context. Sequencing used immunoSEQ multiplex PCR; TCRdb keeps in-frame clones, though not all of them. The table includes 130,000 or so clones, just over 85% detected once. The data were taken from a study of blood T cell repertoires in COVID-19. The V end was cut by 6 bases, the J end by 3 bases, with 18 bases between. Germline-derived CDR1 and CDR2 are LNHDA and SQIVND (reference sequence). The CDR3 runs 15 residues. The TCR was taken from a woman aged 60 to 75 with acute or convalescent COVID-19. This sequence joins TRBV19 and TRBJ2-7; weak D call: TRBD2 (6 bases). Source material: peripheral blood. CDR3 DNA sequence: TGTGCCAGTAGGGTCGGTGGAGGGCTGGGCTACGAGCAGTACTTC. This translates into CASRVGGGLGYEQYF. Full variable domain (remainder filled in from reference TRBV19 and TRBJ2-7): DGGITQSPKYLFRKEGQNVTLSCEQNLNHDAMYWYRQDPGQGLRLIYYSQIVNDFQKGDIAEGYSVSREKKESFPLTVTSAQKNPTAFYLCASRVGGGLGYEQYFGPGTRLTVT.